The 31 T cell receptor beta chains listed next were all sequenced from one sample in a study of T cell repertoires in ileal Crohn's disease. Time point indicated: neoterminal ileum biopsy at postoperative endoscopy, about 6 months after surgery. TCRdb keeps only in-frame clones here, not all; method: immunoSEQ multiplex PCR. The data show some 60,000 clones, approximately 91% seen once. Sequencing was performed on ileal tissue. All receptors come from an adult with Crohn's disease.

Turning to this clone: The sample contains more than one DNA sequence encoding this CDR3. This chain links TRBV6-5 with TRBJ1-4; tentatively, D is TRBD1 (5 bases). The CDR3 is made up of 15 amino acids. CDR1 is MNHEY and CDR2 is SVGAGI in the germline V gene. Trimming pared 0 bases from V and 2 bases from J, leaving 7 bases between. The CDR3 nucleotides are TGTGCCAGCAGTTACTCGACAGCTACTAATGAAAAACTGTTTTTT. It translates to CASSYSTATNEKLFF.

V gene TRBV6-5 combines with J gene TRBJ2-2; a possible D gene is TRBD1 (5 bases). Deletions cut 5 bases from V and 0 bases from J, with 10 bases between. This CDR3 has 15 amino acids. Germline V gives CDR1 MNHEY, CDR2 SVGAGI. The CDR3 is CASSRVRANTGELFF. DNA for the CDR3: TGTGCCAGCAGTAGGGTCAGGGCGAACACCGGGGAGCTGTTTTTT.

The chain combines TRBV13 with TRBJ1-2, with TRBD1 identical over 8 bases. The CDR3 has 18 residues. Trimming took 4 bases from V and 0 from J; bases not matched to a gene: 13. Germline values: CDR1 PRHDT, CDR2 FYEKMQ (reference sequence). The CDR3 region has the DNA TGTGCCAGCAGCTACGGAACCGGGACAGGTATGGCTAACTATGGCTACACCTTC. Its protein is CASSYGTGTGMANYGYTF.

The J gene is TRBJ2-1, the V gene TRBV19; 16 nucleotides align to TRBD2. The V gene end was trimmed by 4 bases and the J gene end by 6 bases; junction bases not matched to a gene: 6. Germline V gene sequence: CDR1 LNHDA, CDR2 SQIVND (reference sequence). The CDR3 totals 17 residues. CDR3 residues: CASSTPGLAGGRNEQFF. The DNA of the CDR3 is TGTGCCAGTAGTACGCCGGGACTAGCGGGGGGGCGCAATGAGCAGTTCTTC.

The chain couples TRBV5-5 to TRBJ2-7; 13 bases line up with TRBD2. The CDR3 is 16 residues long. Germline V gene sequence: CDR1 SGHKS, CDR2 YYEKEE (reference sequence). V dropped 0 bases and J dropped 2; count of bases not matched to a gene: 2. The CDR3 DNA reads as TGTGCCAGCAGCTTGGAACTAGCGGGAGGGCCCTACGAGCAGTACTTC. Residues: CASSLELAGGPYEQYF.

The CDR3 reads CATSWDSRAEAFF. CDR3 bases: TGTGCCACCTCATGGGACTCGCGCGCTGAAGCTTTCTTT. The V gene is TRBV6-1, the J gene TRBJ1-1; D may be TRBD1 (5 bases). The germline CDR1 and CDR2 sequences are MNHNS and SASEGT. V dropped 10 bases and J dropped 6 bases, with 18 bases sitting between them. CDR3 length: 13 amino acids.

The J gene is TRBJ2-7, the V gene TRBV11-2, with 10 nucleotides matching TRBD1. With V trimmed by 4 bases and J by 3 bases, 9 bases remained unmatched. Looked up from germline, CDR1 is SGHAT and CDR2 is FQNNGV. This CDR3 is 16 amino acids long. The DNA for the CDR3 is TGTGCCAGCAGCTGGGCCACCGGGACAGGGGTCTACGAGCAGTACTTC. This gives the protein CASSWATGTGVYEQYF.

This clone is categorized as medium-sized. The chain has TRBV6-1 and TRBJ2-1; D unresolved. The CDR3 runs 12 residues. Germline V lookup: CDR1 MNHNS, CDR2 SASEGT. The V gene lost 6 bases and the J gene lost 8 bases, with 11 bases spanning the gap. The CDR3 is CASRAARDEQFF. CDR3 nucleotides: TGTGCCAGCAGGGCCGCTCGGGATGAGCAGTTCTTC.

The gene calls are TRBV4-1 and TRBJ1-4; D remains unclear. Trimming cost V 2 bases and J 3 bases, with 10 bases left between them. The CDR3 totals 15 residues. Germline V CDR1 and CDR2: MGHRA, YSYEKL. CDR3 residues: CASSQYTTSNEKLFF. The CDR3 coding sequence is TGCGCCAGCAGCCAATATACGACTTCTAATGAAAAACTGTTTTTT.

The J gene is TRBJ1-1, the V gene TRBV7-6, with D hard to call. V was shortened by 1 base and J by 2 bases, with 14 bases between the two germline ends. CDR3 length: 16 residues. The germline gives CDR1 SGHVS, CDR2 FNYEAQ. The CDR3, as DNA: TGTGCCAGCAGCTTAGGTTGGTTGGGCCCTAACACTGAAGCTTTCTTT. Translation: CASSLGWLGPNTEAFF.

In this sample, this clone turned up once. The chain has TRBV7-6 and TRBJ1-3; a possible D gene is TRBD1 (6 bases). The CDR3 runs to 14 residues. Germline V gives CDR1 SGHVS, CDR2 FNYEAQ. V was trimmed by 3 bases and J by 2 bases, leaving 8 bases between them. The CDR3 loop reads CASSFSGAGNTIYF. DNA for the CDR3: TGTGCCAGCAGCTTCTCAGGGGCTGGAAACACCATATATTTT.

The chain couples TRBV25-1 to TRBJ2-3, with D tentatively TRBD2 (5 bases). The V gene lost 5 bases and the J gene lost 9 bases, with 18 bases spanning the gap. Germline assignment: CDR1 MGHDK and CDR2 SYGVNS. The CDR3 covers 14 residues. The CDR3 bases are TGTGCCAGCAGTCCGGGGTCCTCAACTCGGACGCAGTATTTT. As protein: CASSPGSSTRTQYF.

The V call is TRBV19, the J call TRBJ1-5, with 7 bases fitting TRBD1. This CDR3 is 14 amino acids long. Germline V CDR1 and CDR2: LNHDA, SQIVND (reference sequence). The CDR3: CAVAKGGLNQPQHF. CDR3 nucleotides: TGTGCTGTAGCAAAAGGGGGCCTAAATCAGCCCCAGCATTTT.

CDR3 loop: CASRTNTEAFF. The CDR3 DNA sequence: TGTGCCAGCAGAACTAACACTGAAGCTTTCTTT. The chain uses TRBV2 and TRBJ1-1; D is unresolved. The CDR3 totals 11 residues. The V gene lost 6 bases and the J gene lost 2 bases, with 4 bases spanning the gap. Germline loops: CDR1 SNHLY, CDR2 FYNNEI. The full variable domain, in which reference TRBV2 and TRBJ1-1 provide the parts outside the CDR3, is EPEVTQTPSHQVTQMGQEVILRCVPISNHLYFYWYRQILGQKVEFLVSFYNNEISEKSEIFDDQFSVERPDGSNFTLKIRSTKLEDSAMYFCASRTNTEAFFGQGTRLTVV.

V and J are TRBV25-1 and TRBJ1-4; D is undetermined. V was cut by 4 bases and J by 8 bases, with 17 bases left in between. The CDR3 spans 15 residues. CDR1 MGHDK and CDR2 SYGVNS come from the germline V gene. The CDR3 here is CASSVYEAVGEKLFF. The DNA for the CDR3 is TGTGCCAGCAGTGTGTACGAGGCCGTCGGGGAAAAACTGTTTTTT.

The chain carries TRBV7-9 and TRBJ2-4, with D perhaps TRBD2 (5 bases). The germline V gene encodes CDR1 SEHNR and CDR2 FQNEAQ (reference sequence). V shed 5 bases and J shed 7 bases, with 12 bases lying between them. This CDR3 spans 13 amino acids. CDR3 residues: CASSPGGSNIQYF. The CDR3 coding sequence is TGTGCCAGCAGCCCAGGCGGGTCGAACATTCAGTACTTC.

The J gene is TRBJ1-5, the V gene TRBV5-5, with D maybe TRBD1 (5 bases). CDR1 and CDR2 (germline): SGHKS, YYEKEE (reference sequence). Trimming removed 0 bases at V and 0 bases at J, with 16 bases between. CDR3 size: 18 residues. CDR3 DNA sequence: TGTGCCAGCAGCTTGGTTGCTGGCAGGGCCACTAGCAATCAGCCCCAGCATTTT. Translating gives CASSLVAGRATSNQPQHF.

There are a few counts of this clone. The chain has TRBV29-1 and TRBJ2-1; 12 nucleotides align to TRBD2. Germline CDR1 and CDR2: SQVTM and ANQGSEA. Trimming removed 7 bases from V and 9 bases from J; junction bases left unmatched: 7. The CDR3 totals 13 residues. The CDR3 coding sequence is TGCAGCGGCCGTCTAGCGGGAGGGGGTGAGCAGTTCTTC. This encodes CSGRLAGGGEQFF.

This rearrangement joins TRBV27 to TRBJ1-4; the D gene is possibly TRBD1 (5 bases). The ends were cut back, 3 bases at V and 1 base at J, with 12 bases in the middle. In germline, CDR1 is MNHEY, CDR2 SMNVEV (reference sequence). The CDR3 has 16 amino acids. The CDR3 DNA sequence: TGTGCCAGCAGTTTGTCCGGGAGGGGAACTAATGAAAAACTGTTTTTT. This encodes CASSLSGRGTNEKLFF. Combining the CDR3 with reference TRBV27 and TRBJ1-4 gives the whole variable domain EAQVTQNPRYLITVTGKKLTVTCSQNMNHEYMSWYRQDPGLGLRQIYYSMNVEVTDKGDVPEGYKVSRKEKRNFPLILESPSPNQTSLYFCASSLSGRGTNEKLFFGSGTQLSVL.

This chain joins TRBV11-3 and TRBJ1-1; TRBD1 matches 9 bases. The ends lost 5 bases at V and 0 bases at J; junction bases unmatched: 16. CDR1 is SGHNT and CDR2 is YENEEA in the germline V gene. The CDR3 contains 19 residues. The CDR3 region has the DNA TGTGCCAGCAGCCTTGAGCCGGGACAGGGAGGATTCATGAACACTGAAGCTTTCTTT. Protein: CASSLEPGQGGFMNTEAFF.

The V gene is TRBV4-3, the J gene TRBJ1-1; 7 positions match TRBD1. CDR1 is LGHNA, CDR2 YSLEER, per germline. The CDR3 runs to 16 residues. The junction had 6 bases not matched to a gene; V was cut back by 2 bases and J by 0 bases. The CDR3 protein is CASSQRSRGMNTEAFF. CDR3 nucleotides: TGCGCCAGCAGCCAACGCTCCAGGGGGATGAACACTGAAGCTTTCTTT.

The CDR3 here is CASRQGKRNSPLHF. CDR3 coding DNA: TGTGCCAGCAGGCAGGGTAAACGTAATTCACCCCTCCACTTT. V is TRBV6-6 and J is TRBJ1-6, with D tentatively TRBD1 (5 bases). In germline, CDR1 is MNHNY, CDR2 SVGAGI (reference sequence). This CDR3 has 14 residues. Trimming stripped 6 bases from V and 6 bases from J, with 12 bases between.

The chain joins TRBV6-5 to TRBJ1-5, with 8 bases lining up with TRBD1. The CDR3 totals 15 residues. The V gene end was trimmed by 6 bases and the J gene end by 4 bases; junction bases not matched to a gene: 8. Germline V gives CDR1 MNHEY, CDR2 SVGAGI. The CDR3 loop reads CASSPRTGYNQPQHF. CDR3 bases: TGTGCCAGCAGCCCGAGGACAGGGTATAATCAGCCCCAGCATTTT.

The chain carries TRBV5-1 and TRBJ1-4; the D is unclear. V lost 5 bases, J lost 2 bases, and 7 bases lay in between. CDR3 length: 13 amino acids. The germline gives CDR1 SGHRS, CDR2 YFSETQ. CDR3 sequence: CASSPLTNEKLFF. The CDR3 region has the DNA TGCGCCAGCAGTCCCCTCACTAATGAAAAACTGTTTTTT.

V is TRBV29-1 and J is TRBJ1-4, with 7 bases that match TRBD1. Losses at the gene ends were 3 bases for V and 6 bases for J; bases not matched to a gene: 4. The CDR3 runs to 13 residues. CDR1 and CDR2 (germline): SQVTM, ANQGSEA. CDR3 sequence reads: CSVDPQGDEKLFF. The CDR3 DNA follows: TGCAGCGTTGATCCGCAGGGGGATGAAAAACTGTTTTTT.

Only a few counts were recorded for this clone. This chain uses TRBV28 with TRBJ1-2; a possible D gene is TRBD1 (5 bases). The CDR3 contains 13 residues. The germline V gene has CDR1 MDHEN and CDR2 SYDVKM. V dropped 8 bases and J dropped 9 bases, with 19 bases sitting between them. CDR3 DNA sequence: TGTGCCAGCGATTCTGTTCCCCGGGGGAGCTACACCTTC. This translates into CASDSVPRGSYTF.

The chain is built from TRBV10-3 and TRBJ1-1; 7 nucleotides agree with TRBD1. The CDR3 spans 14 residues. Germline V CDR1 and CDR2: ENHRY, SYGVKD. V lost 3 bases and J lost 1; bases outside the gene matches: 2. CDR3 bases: TGTGCCATCAGTGAAGACAGGGCGAACACTGAAGCTTTCTTT. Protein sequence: CAISEDRANTEAFF.

The CDR3 region is CASSPRGGPYEQYF. The CDR3 DNA reads as TGTGCCAGCAGCCCCCGAGGAGGACCCTACGAGCAGTACTTC. The V and J genes are TRBV9 and TRBJ2-7; maybe TRBD2 (5 bases). The CDR3 is made up of 14 amino acids. The germline V gene has CDR1 SGDLS and CDR2 YYNGEE. Trimming cost V 4 bases and J 2 bases, with 13 bases left between them. The variable domain in full, completed from reference TRBV9 and TRBJ2-7, reads DSGVTQTPKHLITATGQRVTLRCSPRSGDLSVYWYQQSLDQGLQFLIQYYNGEERAKGNILERFSAQQFPDLHSELNLSSLELGDSALYFCASSPRGGPYEQYFGPGTRLTVT.

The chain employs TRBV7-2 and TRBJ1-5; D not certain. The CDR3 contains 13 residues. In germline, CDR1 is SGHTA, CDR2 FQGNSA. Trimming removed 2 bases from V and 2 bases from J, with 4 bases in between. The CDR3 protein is CASSLQGNQPQHF. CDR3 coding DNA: TGTGCCAGCAGCTTACAGGGCAATCAGCCCCAGCATTTT. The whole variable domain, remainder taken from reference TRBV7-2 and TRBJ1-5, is GAGVSQSPSNKVTEKGKDVELRCDPISGHTALYWYRQSLGQGLEFLIYFQGNSAPDKSGLPSDRFSAERTGGSVSTLTIQRTQQEDSAVYLCASSLQGNQPQHFGDGTRLSIL.

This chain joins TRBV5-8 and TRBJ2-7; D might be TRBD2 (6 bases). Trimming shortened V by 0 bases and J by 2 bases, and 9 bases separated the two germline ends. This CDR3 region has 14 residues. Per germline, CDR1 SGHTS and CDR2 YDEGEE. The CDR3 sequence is CASSLGRDTYEQYF. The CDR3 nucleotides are TGTGCCAGCAGCTTGGGGAGGGATACCTACGAGCAGTACTTC.

CDR3 residues: CASSLAVTGGSLSYEQYF. For the CDR3, the DNA is TGTGCCAGCAGCTTAGCCGTCACGGGGGGAAGCTTATCCTACGAGCAGTACTTC. The rearrangement uses TRBV7-6 and TRBJ2-7, with 7 bases matching TRBD2. The junction had 12 bases not matched to a gene; V was cut back by 0 bases and J by 1 base. The CDR3 consists of 18 residues. Germline assignment: CDR1 SGHVS and CDR2 FNYEAQ.